Below, one TCR beta chain is given with its context. The CDR3 covers 12 residues. Germline CDR1 reads SNHLY; CDR2 reads FYNNEI. After removal of 11 bases from V and 0 bases from J, the junction contained 4 bases not matched to a gene. The data were obtained in a study of blood T cell repertoires in COVID-19. Data came from immunoSEQ multiplex PCR; TCRdb stores just in-frame clones and leaves some out. Of approximately 300,000 clones in the sample, about nine tenths were seen once. This TCR was sampled from a man aged 55 to 70 who had recovered from COVID-19. Sample: PBMCs or T cells enriched from blood (not recorded which). The rearrangement uses TRBV2 and TRBJ2-7, with TRBD2 matching 7 bases. CDR3 DNA sequence: TGTGCCGGCGGGAGTTTCTCCTACGAGCAGTACTTC. Its translation is CAGGSFSYEQYF.